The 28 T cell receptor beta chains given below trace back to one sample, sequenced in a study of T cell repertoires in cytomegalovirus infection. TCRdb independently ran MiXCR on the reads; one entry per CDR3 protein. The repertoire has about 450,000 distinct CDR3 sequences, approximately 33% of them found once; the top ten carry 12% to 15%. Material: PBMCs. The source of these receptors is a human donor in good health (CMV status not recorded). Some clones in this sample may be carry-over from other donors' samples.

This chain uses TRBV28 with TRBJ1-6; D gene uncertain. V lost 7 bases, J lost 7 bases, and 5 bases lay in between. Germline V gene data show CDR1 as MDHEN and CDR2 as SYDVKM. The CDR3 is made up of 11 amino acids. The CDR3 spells CASTGNSPLHF. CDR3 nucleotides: TGTGCCAGCACTGGCAATTCACCCCTCCACTTT. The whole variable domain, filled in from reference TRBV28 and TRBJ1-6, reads DVKVTQSSRYLVKRTGEKVFLECVQDMDHENMFWYRQDPGLGLRLIYFSYDVKMKEKGDIPEGYSVSREKKERFSLILESASTNQTSMYLCASTGNSPLHFGNGTRLTVT.

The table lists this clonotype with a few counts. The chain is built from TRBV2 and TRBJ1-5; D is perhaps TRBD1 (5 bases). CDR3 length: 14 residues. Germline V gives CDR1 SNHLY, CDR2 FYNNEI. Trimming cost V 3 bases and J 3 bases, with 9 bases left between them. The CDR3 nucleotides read TGTGCCAGCAGTGAGGGGACCAACAATCAGCCCCAGCATTTT. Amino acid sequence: CASSEGTNNQPQHF.

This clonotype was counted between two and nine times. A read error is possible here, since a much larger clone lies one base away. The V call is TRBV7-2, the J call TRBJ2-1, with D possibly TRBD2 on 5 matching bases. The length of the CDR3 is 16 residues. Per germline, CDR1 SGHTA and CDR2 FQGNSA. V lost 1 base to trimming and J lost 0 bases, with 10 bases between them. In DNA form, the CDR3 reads TGTGCCAGCAGCTTAGGACGGGGAAGCTCCTACAATGAGCAGTTCTTC. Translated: CASSLGRGSSYNEQFF.

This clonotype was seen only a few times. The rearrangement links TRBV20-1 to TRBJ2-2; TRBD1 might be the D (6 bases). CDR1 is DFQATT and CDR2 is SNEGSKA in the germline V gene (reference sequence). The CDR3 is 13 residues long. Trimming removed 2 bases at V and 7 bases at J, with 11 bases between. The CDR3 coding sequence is TGCAGTGCTAGACAGGGGTCGGTCGGGGAGCTGTTTTTT. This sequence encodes CSARQGSVGELFF.

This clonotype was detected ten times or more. The CDR3 coding sequence is TGTGCCAGTACCCAGACAGGGTTTAGGTCACCCCTCCACTTT. This translates into CASTQTGFRSPLHF. This sequence joins TRBV19 and TRBJ1-6, with 7 bases aligning to TRBD1. This CDR3 is 14 amino acids long. Losses at the gene ends were 7 bases for V and 10 bases for J; bases not matched to a gene: 10. Germline CDR1 reads LNHDA; CDR2 reads SQIVND (reference sequence).

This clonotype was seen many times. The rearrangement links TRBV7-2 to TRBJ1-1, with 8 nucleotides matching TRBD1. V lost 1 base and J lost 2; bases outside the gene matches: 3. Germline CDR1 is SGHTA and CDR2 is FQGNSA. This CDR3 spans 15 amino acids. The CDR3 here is CASSLVGQGNTEAFF. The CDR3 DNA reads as TGTGCCAGCAGCTTAGTTGGACAGGGCAACACTGAAGCTTTCTTT.

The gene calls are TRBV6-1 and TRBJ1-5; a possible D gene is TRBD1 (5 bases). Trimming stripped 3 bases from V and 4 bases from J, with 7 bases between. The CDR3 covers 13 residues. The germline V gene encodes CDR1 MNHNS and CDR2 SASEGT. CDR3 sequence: CASSDRANQPQHF. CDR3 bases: TGTGCCAGCAGTGACAGGGCAAATCAGCCCCAGCATTTT.

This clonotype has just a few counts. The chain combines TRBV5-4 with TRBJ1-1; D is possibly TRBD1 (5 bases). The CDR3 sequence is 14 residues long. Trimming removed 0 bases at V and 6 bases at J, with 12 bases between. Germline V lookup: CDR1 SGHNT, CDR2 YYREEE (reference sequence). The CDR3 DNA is TGTGCCAGCAGCTTGGGTCCGGCGGGGGCTGAAGCTTTCTTT. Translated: CASSLGPAGAEAFF.

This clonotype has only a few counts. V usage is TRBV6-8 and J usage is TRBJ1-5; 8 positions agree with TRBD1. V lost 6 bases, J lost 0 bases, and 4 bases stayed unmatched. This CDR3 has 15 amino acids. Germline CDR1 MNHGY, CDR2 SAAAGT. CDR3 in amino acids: CASRLTGDSNQPQHF. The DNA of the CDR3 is TGTGCCAGCAGGCTGACAGGGGATAGCAATCAGCCCCAGCATTTT.

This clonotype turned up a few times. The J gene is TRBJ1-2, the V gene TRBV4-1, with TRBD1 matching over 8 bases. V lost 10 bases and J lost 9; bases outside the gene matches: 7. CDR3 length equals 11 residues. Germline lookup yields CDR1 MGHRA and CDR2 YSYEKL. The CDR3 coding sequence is TGCGCCATCCGGACAGGGCTGAGCTACACCTTC. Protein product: CAIRTGLSYTF.

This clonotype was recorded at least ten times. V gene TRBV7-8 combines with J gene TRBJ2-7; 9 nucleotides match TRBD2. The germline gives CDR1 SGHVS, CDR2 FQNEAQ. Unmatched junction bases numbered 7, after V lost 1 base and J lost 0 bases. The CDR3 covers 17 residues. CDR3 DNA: TGTGCCAGCAGCTTAGGGGGCAGCGGGGGGCTCTCCTACGAGCAGTACTTC. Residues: CASSLGGSGGLSYEQYF.

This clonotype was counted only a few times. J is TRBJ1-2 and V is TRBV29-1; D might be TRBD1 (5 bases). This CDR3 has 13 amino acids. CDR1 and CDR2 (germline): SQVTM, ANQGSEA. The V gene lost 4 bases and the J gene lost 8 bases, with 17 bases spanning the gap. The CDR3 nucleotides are TGCAGCGTTGTGGCCAGGGAGGGAGAAGGCTACACCTTC. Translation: CSVVAREGEGYTF.

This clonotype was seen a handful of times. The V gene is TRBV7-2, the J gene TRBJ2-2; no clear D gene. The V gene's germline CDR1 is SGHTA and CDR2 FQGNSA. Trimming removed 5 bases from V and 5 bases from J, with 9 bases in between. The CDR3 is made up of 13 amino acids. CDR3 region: CASSPWSTGELFF. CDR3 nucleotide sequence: TGTGCCAGCAGCCCCTGGTCGACCGGGGAGCTGTTTTTT.

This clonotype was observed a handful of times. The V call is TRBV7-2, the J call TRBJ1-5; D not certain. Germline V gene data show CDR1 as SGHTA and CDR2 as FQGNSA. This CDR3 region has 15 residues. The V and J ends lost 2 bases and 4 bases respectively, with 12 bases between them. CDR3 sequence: CASSLSGPANQPQHF. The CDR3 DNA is TGTGCCAGCAGCTTATCGGGCCCGGCAAATCAGCCCCAGCATTTT.

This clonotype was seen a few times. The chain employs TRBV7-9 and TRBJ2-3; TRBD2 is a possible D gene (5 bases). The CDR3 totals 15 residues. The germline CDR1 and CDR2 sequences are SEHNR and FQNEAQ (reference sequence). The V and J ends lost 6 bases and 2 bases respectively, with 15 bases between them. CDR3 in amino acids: CASSLSGSATDTQYF. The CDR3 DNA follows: TGTGCCAGCAGTTTGAGCGGATCGGCCACAGATACGCAGTATTTT.

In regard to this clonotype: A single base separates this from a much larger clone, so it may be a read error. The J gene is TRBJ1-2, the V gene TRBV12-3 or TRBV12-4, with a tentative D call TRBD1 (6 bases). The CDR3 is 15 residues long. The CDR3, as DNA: TGTGCCAGAAGTTTAGCCCAGACAGGAAACTATGGCTACACCTTC. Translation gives CARSLAQTGNYGYTF.

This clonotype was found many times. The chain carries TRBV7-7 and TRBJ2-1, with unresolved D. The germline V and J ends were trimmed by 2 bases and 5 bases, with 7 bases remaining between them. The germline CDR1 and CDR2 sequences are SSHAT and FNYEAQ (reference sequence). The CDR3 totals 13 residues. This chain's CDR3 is CASSLRVNNEQFF. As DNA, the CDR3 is TGTGCCAGCAGCTTAAGGGTTAACAATGAGCAGTTCTTC.

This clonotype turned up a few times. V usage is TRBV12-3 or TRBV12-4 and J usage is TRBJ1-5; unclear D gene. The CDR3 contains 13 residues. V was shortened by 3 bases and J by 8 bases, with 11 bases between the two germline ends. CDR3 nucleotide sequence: TGTGCCAGCAGTTTTATCGGTTCGGAGCCCCAGCATTTT. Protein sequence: CASSFIGSEPQHF.

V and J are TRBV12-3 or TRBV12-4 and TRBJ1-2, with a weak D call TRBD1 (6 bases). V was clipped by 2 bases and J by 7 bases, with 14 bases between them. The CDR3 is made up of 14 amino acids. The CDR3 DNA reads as TGTGCCAGCAGTTTAACGGGCCAGGGGAGTGGCTACACCTTC. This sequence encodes CASSLTGQGSGYTF.

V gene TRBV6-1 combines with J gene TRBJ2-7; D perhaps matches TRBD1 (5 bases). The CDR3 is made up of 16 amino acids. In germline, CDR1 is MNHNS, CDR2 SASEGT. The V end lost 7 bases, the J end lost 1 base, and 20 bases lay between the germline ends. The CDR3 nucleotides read TGTGCCAGCACCCCGACAGCCGGACACCAATCCTACGAGCAGTACTTC. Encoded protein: CASTPTAGHQSYEQYF.

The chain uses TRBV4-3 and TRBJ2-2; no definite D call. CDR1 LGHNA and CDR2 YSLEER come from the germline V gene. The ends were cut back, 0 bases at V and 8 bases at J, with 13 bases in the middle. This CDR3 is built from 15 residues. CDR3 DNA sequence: TGCGCCAGCAGCCAAGAGGTCAGACCCCCGGGGGAGCTGTTTTTT. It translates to CASSQEVRPPGELFF.

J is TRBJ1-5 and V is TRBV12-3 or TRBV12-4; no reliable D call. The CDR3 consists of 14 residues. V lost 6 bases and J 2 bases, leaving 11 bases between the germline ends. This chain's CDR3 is CASRVWPGNQPQHF. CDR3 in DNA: TGTGCCAGCAGAGTATGGCCAGGCAATCAGCCCCAGCATTTT.

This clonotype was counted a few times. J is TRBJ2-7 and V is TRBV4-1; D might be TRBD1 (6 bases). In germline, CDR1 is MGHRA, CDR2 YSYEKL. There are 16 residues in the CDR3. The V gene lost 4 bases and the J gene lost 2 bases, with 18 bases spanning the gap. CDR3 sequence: CASSPSNRAGTYEQYF. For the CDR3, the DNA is TGCGCCAGCAGCCCCTCTAACAGGGCGGGCACCTACGAGCAGTACTTC.

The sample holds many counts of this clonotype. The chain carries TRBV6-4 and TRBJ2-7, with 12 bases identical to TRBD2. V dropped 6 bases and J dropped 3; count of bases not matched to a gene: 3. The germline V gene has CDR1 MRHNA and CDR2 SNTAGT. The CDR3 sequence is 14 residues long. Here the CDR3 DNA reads TGTGCCAGCAGCCGACTAGCGGGGGACTACGAGCAGTACTTC. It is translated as CASSRLAGDYEQYF.

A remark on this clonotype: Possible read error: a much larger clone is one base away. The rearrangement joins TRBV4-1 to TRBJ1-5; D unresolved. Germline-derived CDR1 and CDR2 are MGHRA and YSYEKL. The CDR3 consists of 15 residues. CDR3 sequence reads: CSSSQEPYSNQPQHF. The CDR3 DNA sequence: TGCTCCAGCAGCCAAGAGCCGTATAGCAATCAGCCCCAGCATTTT.

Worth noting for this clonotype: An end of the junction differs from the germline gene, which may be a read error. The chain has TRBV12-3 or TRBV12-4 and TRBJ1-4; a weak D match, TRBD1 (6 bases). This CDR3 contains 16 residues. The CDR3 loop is CASSRETGLMNEKMFF. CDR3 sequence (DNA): TGTGCCAGCAGTCGAGAGACAGGTCTGATGAATGAAAAAATGTTTTTT.

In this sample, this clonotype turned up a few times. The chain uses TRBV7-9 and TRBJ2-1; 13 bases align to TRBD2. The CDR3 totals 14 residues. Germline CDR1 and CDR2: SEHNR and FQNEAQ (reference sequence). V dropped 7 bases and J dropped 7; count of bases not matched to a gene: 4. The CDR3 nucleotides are TGTGCCAGCAAACTAGCGGGGGGGCATAATGAGCAGTTCTTC. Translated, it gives CASKLAGGHNEQFF.

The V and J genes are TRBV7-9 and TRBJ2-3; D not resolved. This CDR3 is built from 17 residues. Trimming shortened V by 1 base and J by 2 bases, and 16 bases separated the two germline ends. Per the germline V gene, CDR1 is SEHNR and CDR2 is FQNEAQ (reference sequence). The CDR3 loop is CASSLVGVGPATDTQYF. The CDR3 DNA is TGTGCCAGCAGCTTAGTTGGTGTCGGCCCGGCCACAGATACGCAGTATTTT.